The 12 T cell receptor beta chains reported below all come from one sample, sequenced in a study of naive and memory T cell subsets (dated by TCRdb to 2016 to 2017). The library came from UMI-ligation and nested PCR. Sequencer: Illumina MiSeq. The beta constant-region primer consisted of an equimolar mixture of two oligonucleotides that together covered TRBC1 and TRBC2. The ligated cDNA went through four rounds of PCR with nested alpha and beta constant-region primers together with the SP2 primer. TCRdb redid the processing of the public reads, applying fastp at Q25 and MiXCR, and retained in-frame beta chains. Entries are consolidated by CDR3 protein sequence, retaining the most common genes and DNA. The table for this sample lists approximately 150,000 distinct CDR3 sequences; approximately 22% of them were counted only once. The ten biggest clones cover about 0.11% of the sample. The research as a whole found: A few larger clonotypes were found in naive repertoires, especially CD8, and these larger clonotypes were possibly memory cells re-expressing CD45RA.

These receptors have no known antigen. The sequencing input was naive CD4+ T cells from blood. The cell subset or site label for this specimen denotes: naive T cells, CD45RA high CD27+. The receptors here all came from a human donor in good health.

There are a few counts of this clonotype. Written as DNA, the CDR3 is TGTGCCAGCAGCAGATCGGGGCGCCCTGGCTACACCTTC. Its translation: CASSRSGRPGYTF. This chain joins TRBV25-1 and TRBJ1-2; D might be TRBD1 (5 bases). The CDR3 sequence is 13 residues long. The germline V gene has CDR1 MGHDK and CDR2 SYGVNS. V dropped 6 bases and J dropped 7 bases, with 15 bases sitting between them.

In this sample, this clonotype turned up a few times. The chain recombines TRBV7-3 with TRBJ2-1; perhaps TRBD2 as D (6 bases). Per the germline V gene, CDR1 is SGHTA and CDR2 is FQGTGA. This CDR3 has 16 amino acids. Trimming shortened V by 7 bases and J by 9 bases, and 25 bases separated the two germline ends. The chain's CDR3 is CASNRLVVADRPEQFF. As DNA, the CDR3 is TGTGCCAGCAACCGGTTGGTGGTAGCGGACCGCCCTGAGCAGTTCTTC. Full variable domain (outside the CDR3, taken from reference TRBV7-3 and TRBJ2-1): GAGVSQTPSNKVTEKGKYVELRCDPISGHTALYWYRQSLGQGPEFLIYFQGTGAADDSGLPNDRFFAVRPEGSVSTLKIQRTERGDSAVYLCASNRLVVADRPEQFFGPGTRLTVL.

The genes are TRBV29-1 and TRBJ1-2; D remains ambiguous. This CDR3 has 12 residues. Germline V gives CDR1 SQVTM, CDR2 ANQGSEA. Deletions cut 4 bases from V and 4 bases from J, with 10 bases between. The CDR3 nucleotides are TGCAGCGTTGCTAGGACGAGCTATGGCTACACCTTC. This translates into CSVARTSYGYTF.

This clonotype was seen only a few times. The V and J genes are TRBV7-8 and TRBJ1-5, with D unclear. This CDR3 spans 15 amino acids. Germline assignment: CDR1 SGHVS and CDR2 FQNEAQ. The V gene lost 0 bases and the J gene lost 4 bases, with 10 bases spanning the gap. The CDR3 protein is CASSLARVLNQPQHF. The CDR3 coding sequence is TGTGCCAGCAGCTTAGCAAGGGTTTTGAATCAGCCCCAGCATTTT.

This clonotype was seen only a few times. J is TRBJ2-7 and V is TRBV28, with 9 bases that match TRBD1. This CDR3 is 14 amino acids long. The germline gives CDR1 MDHEN, CDR2 SYDVKM. Unmatched junction bases numbered 6, after V lost 7 bases and J lost 2 bases. CDR3 region: CASTLRDRAYEQYF. The CDR3 DNA follows: TGTGCCAGCACCTTGAGGGACAGGGCCTACGAGCAGTACTTC.

The chain links TRBV12-3 or TRBV12-4 to TRBJ1-5; 10 bases fit TRBD1. CDR3 size: 19 residues. With 5 bases clipped from V and 0 bases from J, the junction kept 13 bases outside the gene matches. CDR3 in DNA: TGTGCCAGCAGTCCGGGACAGGGGAGGACTGGACGTAGCAATCAGCCCCAGCATTTT. Translated: CASSPGQGRTGRSNQPQHF.

The J gene is TRBJ2-1, the V gene TRBV7-9; a weak D match, TRBD2 (5 bases). The germline V gene has CDR1 SEHNR and CDR2 FQNEAQ (reference sequence). Between the trimmed V and J ends, which lost 4 bases and 0 bases, there was a span of 10 bases. The CDR3 spans 15 residues. The CDR3 loop is CASSSLALSYNEQFF. Here the CDR3 DNA reads TGTGCCAGCAGCTCCCTAGCTCTCTCCTACAATGAGCAGTTCTTC.

V is TRBV11-2 and J is TRBJ2-5; tentative D call: TRBD2 (5 bases). Trimming stripped 2 bases from V and 1 base from J, with 11 bases between. Germline values: CDR1 SGHAT, CDR2 FQNNGV. The CDR3 is 15 residues long. CDR3 region: CASSLNSGFQETQYF. The CDR3 DNA follows: TGTGCCAGCAGCTTAAATTCGGGATTCCAAGAGACCCAGTACTTC.

This clonotype was seen repeatedly, ten times or more. The chain links TRBV7-9 to TRBJ2-2; D call uncertain. This CDR3 region has 14 residues. Between the trimmed V and J ends, which lost 2 bases and 6 bases, there was a span of 10 bases. Germline-derived CDR1 and CDR2 are SEHNR and FQNEAQ (reference sequence). For the CDR3, the DNA is TGTGCCAGCAGCTTAAAAGGTCTAGCCGGGGAGCTGTTTTTT. Translating it yields CASSLKGLAGELFF.

V gene TRBV20-1 combines with J gene TRBJ2-1; TRBD2 aligns across 14 bases. Germline CDR1 is DFQATT and CDR2 is SNEGSKA (reference sequence). The ends lost 5 bases at V and 6 bases at J; junction bases unmatched: 9. The CDR3 extends over 16 amino acids. The CDR3: CSAASLTSGRGNEQFF. The CDR3 nucleotides are TGCAGTGCTGCTTCCCTGACTAGCGGGAGGGGCAATGAGCAGTTCTTC.

This chain links TRBV4-1 with TRBJ2-7; 7 positions match TRBD1. V was clipped by 1 base and J by 7 bases; unmatched bases: 13. Germline V CDR1 and CDR2: MGHRA, YSYEKL. This CDR3 has 16 residues. CDR3 nucleotide sequence: TGCGCCAGCAGCCAAGGGGCGGCCAGGGGGTTCGGTGAGCAGTACTTC. Translation: CASSQGAARGFGEQYF.

This clonotype was counted ten times or more. This chain uses TRBV5-6 with TRBJ2-1, with D tentatively TRBD1 or TRBD2 (5 bases each). CDR3 length: 16 residues. V was pared by 6 bases and J by 6 bases, with 22 bases between. Germline CDR1 SGHDT, CDR2 YYEEEE. CDR3 amino acids: CASTLESGPGPNEQFF. For the CDR3, the DNA is TGTGCCAGCACCCTAGAGTCGGGACCCGGACCCAATGAGCAGTTCTTC. The full variable domain, in which reference TRBV5-6 and TRBJ2-1 provide the parts outside the CDR3, is DAGVTQSPTHLIKTRGQQVTLRCSPKSGHDTVSWYQQALGQGPQFIFQYYEEEERQRGNFPDRFSGHQFPNYSSELNVNALLLGDSALYLCASTLESGPGPNEQFFGPGTRLTVL.